The clone carrying this T cell receptor beta chain was counted a single time. Its antigen is not known. These data originate in a study of T cell responses to AZD1222 COVID-19 vaccine. Study-wide points: The breadth and depth of Spike-specific TCRs increased once two AZD1222 doses had been given. Clonal diversity may have been underestimated in mostly white British donors. Spike-wide coverage was observed for vaccine-associated CD4 TCRs, with dominant responses at 160-218 and 743-854.

Looked up from germline, CDR1 is SGHDT and CDR2 is YYEEEE. Unmatched junction bases numbered 3, after V lost 4 bases and J lost 8 bases. The CDR3 extends over 12 amino acids. Assay: immunoSEQ multiplex PCR; the TCRdb copy retains only in-frame clones and omits some. This table holds about 130,000 clones, roughly 88% found once. The source material was peripheral blood, sampled on day 0 of MenACWY control vaccination. The chain joins TRBV5-6 to TRBJ2-3; TRBD2 matches at 8 bases. This receptor was taken from an adult in good health. The CDR3 reads CASSLGTSTQYF. The CDR3 DNA reads TGTGCCAGCAGCCTGGGGACTAGTACGCAGTATTTT.